Listed here are 21 T cell receptor beta chains from one sample, sequenced in a study of shared clonotypes between healthy human individuals. The data were produced by immunoSEQ multiplex PCR, yet TCRdb's version contains in-frame clones alone and is incomplete. The sample lists 2 million to 2.5 million clones; more than 80% were seen once. The sequenced sample was naive CD4+ T cells from PBMCs. The sample's subset: CD45RA+ positively selected. Receptors were obtained from a man between 18 and 35 years old in good health. Some clones in this sample may be carry-over from other donors' samples.

The chain employs TRBV28 and TRBJ2-5; the match to TRBD2 covers 10 bases. V lost 6 bases, J lost 5 bases, and 9 bases stayed unmatched. The CDR3 is made up of 15 amino acids. Germline CDR1 reads MDHEN; CDR2 reads SYDVKM. The CDR3 protein is CASRSGRVLRETQYF. The CDR3 DNA follows: TGTGCCAGCAGGAGCGGGAGGGTGTTACGGGAGACCCAGTACTTC.

The chain couples TRBV28 to TRBJ2-1; D is perhaps TRBD1 (6 bases). Trimming removed 5 bases at V and 3 bases at J, with 17 bases between. Germline-derived CDR1 and CDR2 are MDHEN and SYDVKM. CDR3 size: 16 residues. CDR3 region: CASSANREIVYNEQFF. DNA of the CDR3: TGTGCCAGCAGTGCAAACAGGGAGATAGTCTACAATGAGCAGTTCTTC.

Comments on this clone: This sample also contains other DNA sequences that code for the same CDR3. The chain joins TRBV15 to TRBJ2-7; D call uncertain. The CDR3 length is 12 residues. The V gene lost 6 bases and the J gene lost 1 base, with 7 bases spanning the gap. Looked up from germline, CDR1 is LNHNV and CDR2 is YYDKDF (reference sequence). In nucleotides, the CDR3 is TGTGCCACCAGTCGGGCTTCCTACGAGCAGTACTTC. Translated, it gives CATSRASYEQYF. Complete variable domain (other parts from reference TRBV15 and TRBJ2-7): DAMVIQNPRYQVTQFGKPVTLSCSQTLNHNVMYWYQQKSSQAPKLLFHYYDKDFNNEADTPDNFQSRRPNTSFCFLDIRSPGLGDTAMYLCATSRASYEQYFGPGTRLTVT.

J is TRBJ1-5 and V is TRBV5-5; a possible D gene is TRBD1 (5 bases). This CDR3 contains 14 residues. With 0 bases removed from V and 7 bases from J, the gap between germline ends came to 11 bases. The V gene's germline CDR1 is SGHKS and CDR2 YYEKEE (reference sequence). The CDR3 sequence is CASSLVRGGQPQHF. The CDR3 nucleotides read TGTGCCAGCAGCTTGGTAAGGGGCGGCCAGCCCCAGCATTTT. Full variable domain (outside the CDR3, taken from reference TRBV5-5 and TRBJ1-5): DAGVTQSPTHLIKTRGQQVTLRCSPISGHKSVSWYQQVLGQGPQFIFQYYEKEERGRGNFPDRFSARQFPNYSSELNVNALLLGDSALYLCASSLVRGGQPQHFGDGTRLSIL.

The chain combines TRBV9 with TRBJ1-2, with D perhaps TRBD1 (6 bases). Germline CDR1 reads SGDLS; CDR2 reads YYNGEE. The CDR3 has 14 amino acids. The V end lost 0 bases, the J end lost 3 bases, and 9 bases lay between the germline ends. The CDR3 coding sequence is TGTGCCAGCAGCGTAGGCAGGGGTGACTATGGCTACACCTTC. It yields the protein CASSVGRGDYGYTF.

V is TRBV9 and J is TRBJ2-1; 8 bases line up with TRBD2. J was trimmed by 2 bases and V by 2 bases; bases with no gene match: 6. The CDR3 sequence is 16 residues long. CDR1 and CDR2 from the germline V gene are SGDLS and YYNGEE. CDR3 in amino acids: CASSVRGAGAYNEQFF. The CDR3 DNA sequence: TGTGCCAGCAGCGTTCGAGGAGCGGGAGCCTACAATGAGCAGTTCTTC.

This chain links TRBV10-3 with TRBJ2-1, with D perhaps matching TRBD2 (5 bases). This CDR3 is 14 amino acids long. Trimming stripped 1 base from V and 7 bases from J, with 11 bases between. CDR1 and CDR2 from the germline V gene are ENHRY and SYGVKD. The CDR3 DNA sequence: TGTGCCATCAGTGAGTGGTTAACGGGGAATGAGCAGTTCTTC. Protein product: CAISEWLTGNEQFF.

The chain is built from TRBV2 and TRBJ2-7; the D gene is possibly TRBD1 (5 bases). This CDR3 contains 14 residues. Looked up from germline, CDR1 is SNHLY and CDR2 is FYNNEI. Trimming removed 4 bases at V and 6 bases at J, with 16 bases between. The CDR3 loop is CASSAQTASSEQYF. As DNA, the CDR3 is TGTGCCAGCAGTGCACAGACAGCCTCTAGCGAGCAGTACTTC. Full variable domain (outside the CDR3, taken from reference TRBV2 and TRBJ2-7): EPEVTQTPSHQVTQMGQEVILRCVPISNHLYFYWYRQILGQKVEFLVSFYNNEISEKSEIFDDQFSVERPDGSNFTLKIRSTKLEDSAMYFCASSAQTASSEQYFGPGTRLTVT.

The gene calls are TRBV28 and TRBJ2-7; 7 positions agree with TRBD2. The CDR3 length is 17 residues. Per the germline V gene, CDR1 is MDHEN and CDR2 is SYDVKM. Losses at the gene ends were 2 bases for V and 3 bases for J; bases not matched to a gene: 13. CDR3 in amino acids: CASSLPGTTQLGYEQYF. CDR3 DNA sequence: TGTGCCAGCAGTTTACCCGGGACTACGCAACTCGGCTACGAGCAGTACTTC.

The CDR3 nucleotides read TGTGCCAGCAGCCATCGGTTGGGTCCCCAAAACTACGAGCAGTACTTC. Translation gives CASSHRLGPQNYEQYF. The chain is built from TRBV7-9 and TRBJ2-7; D is unresolved. Germline assignment: CDR1 SEHNR and CDR2 FQNEAQ (reference sequence). The CDR3 runs 16 residues. V shed 5 bases and J shed 3 bases, with 20 bases lying between them.

The rearrangement links TRBV7-9 to TRBJ1-1; D unclear. CDR3 size: 12 residues. Germline V gene data show CDR1 as SEHNR and CDR2 as FQNEAQ (reference sequence). V lost 11 bases to trimming and J lost 1 base, with 11 bases between them. CDR3 in amino acids: CASGPPNTEAFF. CDR3 bases: TGTGCCTCCGGGCCCCCGAACACTGAAGCTTTCTTT.

This chain connects TRBV6-5 to TRBJ1-2, with D hard to call. V was trimmed by 5 bases and J by 8 bases, leaving 15 bases between them. Germline V gives CDR1 MNHEY, CDR2 SVGAGI. This CDR3 region has 13 residues. The CDR3 sequence is CASSEARKGGYTF. DNA of the CDR3: TGTGCCAGCAGTGAGGCCAGAAAGGGCGGCTACACCTTC.

This clone was picked up one time. The gene calls are TRBV4-1 and TRBJ1-2; a possible D gene is TRBD1 (5 bases). The CDR3 covers 16 residues. The germline V gene has CDR1 MGHRA and CDR2 YSYEKL. Between the trimmed V and J ends, which lost 0 bases and 6 bases, there was a span of 17 bases. The CDR3 spells CASSQDRGRPQDGYTF. The CDR3 DNA is TGCGCCAGCAGCCAAGATAGGGGACGGCCTCAGGATGGCTACACCTTC.

The gene calls are TRBV28 and TRBJ2-1; TRBD2 matches at 7 bases. Germline V gene lookup returns CDR1 MDHEN and CDR2 SYDVKM. This CDR3 has 15 amino acids. V was pared by 6 bases and J by 0 bases, with 5 bases of the junction left unmatched. DNA for the CDR3: TGTGCCAGCAGATTGACTAGCTCCTCCTACAATGAGCAGTTCTTC. Translating gives CASRLTSSSYNEQFF. Complete variable domain (other parts from reference TRBV28 and TRBJ2-1): DVKVTQSSRYLVKRTGEKVFLECVQDMDHENMFWYRQDPGLGLRLIYFSYDVKMKEKGDIPEGYSVSREKKERFSLILESASTNQTSMYLCASRLTSSSYNEQFFGPGTRLTVL.

The chain recombines TRBV7-3 with TRBJ1-2, with TRBD1 as a possible D gene (5 bases). V was cut by 5 bases and J by 8 bases, with 15 bases left in between. The V gene's germline CDR1 is SGHTA and CDR2 FQGTGA. The CDR3 covers 13 residues. In DNA, the CDR3 is TGTGCCAGCAGCCCCCGGGGAGGGGACGGCTACACCTTC. Its protein product is CASSPRGGDGYTF.

With respect to this clone: Within the sample, other DNA sequences also encode this same CDR3. The rearrangement links TRBV7-2 to TRBJ1-4, with 7 bases lining up with TRBD1. This CDR3 has 14 residues. Looked up from germline, CDR1 is SGHTA and CDR2 is FQGNSA. V was clipped by 4 bases and J by 8 bases; unmatched bases: 7. The CDR3 DNA sequence: TGTGCCAGCAGCTACAGGGGAGGTGGAGAAAAACTGTTTTTT. As protein: CASSYRGGGEKLFF.

The chain is built from TRBV10-3 and TRBJ1-1; possible D gene TRBD1, 6 bases. The length of the CDR3 is 13 residues. Trimming took 4 bases from V and 4 from J, leaving 10 bases between them. The germline V gene has CDR1 ENHRY and CDR2 SYGVKD. The CDR3 DNA follows: TGTGCCATCAGTGGGGGGCCCGGCACTGAAGCTTTCTTT. Protein sequence: CAISGGPGTEAFF.

CDR3 residues: CASRTGQLDTEAFF. The DNA of the CDR3 is TGTGCCAGCAGGACGGGACAGTTGGACACTGAAGCTTTCTTT. The gene calls are TRBV28 and TRBJ1-1; 7 nucleotides match TRBD1. The germline V gene has CDR1 MDHEN and CDR2 SYDVKM. The V segment lost 6 bases and the J segment 3 bases; nucleotides outside the gene matches: 7. CDR3 size: 14 residues.

V is TRBV7-3 and J is TRBJ2-5; the D gene is possibly TRBD2 (6 bases). V lost 5 bases to trimming and J lost 5 bases, with 18 bases between them. This CDR3 region has 15 residues. Germline CDR1 reads SGHTA; CDR2 reads FQGTGA. The CDR3 DNA reads as TGTGCCAGCAGCCGAGCGGCTAGCGAACAGGAGACCCAGTACTTC. Amino acid sequence: CASSRAASEQETQYF. Filled out from reference TRBV7-3 and TRBJ2-5, the complete variable domain reads GAGVSQTPSNKVTEKGKYVELRCDPISGHTALYWYRQSLGQGPEFLIYFQGTGAADDSGLPNDRFFAVRPEGSVSTLKIQRTERGDSAVYLCASSRAASEQETQYFGPGTRLLVL.

V gene TRBV7-8 combines with J gene TRBJ1-3; D remains ambiguous. The V end was cut by 3 bases, the J end by 7 bases, with 7 bases between. The CDR3 sequence is 12 residues long. Germline values: CDR1 SGHVS, CDR2 FQNEAQ. The CDR3 protein is CASSFLGNTIYF. The CDR3 DNA sequence: TGTGCCAGCAGCTTCCTTGGTAACACCATATATTTT.

The count of this clone is one. This chain joins TRBV7-2 and TRBJ1-1, with TRBD1 identical over 9 bases. The CDR3 is 18 residues long. Germline-derived CDR1 and CDR2 are SGHTA and FQGNSA. J gave up 1 base and V 1 base, and 10 bases lay outside the gene matches. CDR3 residues: CASSLGPGQGYGNTEAFF. CDR3 sequence (DNA): TGTGCCAGCAGCTTAGGTCCCGGACAGGGGTATGGGAACACTGAAGCTTTCTTT.